The 9 T cell receptor beta chains below come from one sample, sequenced in a study of metastatic and nonmetastatic thyroid tumors (dated by TCRdb to about 2020). None of the patients had been given any treatment before thyroid surgery. The library was produced with PCR. The reads were generated on an Illumina HiSeq 4000. TCRdb applied fastp at Q25 and MiXCR to the public reads, then kept only in-frame beta chains. Counted in this sample were some 14,000 clones; approximately 35% of them appeared once. 9.5% to 12% of the sample is held by the ten biggest clonotypes. Sequencing was performed on tumor tissue. The receptors come from a male donor with papillary thyroid cancer or a benign thyroid nodule (not recorded which). Some clones in this sample may be carry-over from other donors' samples.

This clone was seen repeatedly, ten times or more. Possible read error: a much larger clone is one base away. Other DNA sequences in this sample translate to the same CDR3. The V and J genes are TRBV27 and TRBJ2-7; TRBD2 matches at 9 bases. The CDR3 loop spans 15 amino acids. Germline values: CDR1 MNHEY, CDR2 SMNVEV (reference sequence). CDR3 region: CASSYLAGQTYEQYF. In DNA form, the CDR3 reads TGTGCTAGCAGTTATCTAGCGGGACAAACCTACGAGCAGTACTTC.

The chain joins TRBV15 to TRBJ1-1, with unresolved D. CDR1 and CDR2 (germline): LNHNV, YYDKDF (reference sequence). This CDR3 has 13 amino acids. Trimming took 7 bases from V and 2 from J, leaving 11 bases between them. CDR3 sequence reads: CATIHTPNTEAFF. The CDR3 DNA reads TGTGCCACCATCCATACACCAAACACTGAAGCTTTCTTT.

This chain joins TRBV12-3 or TRBV12-4 and TRBJ2-1, with 8 bases lining up with TRBD1. With V trimmed by 5 bases and J by 9 bases, 12 bases remained unmatched. The CDR3 runs to 15 residues. The CDR3, as DNA: TGTGCCAGCAGTCCAGGACAGGGTTTGAGTAGTGAGCAGTTCTTC. Amino acids: CASSPGQGLSSEQFF.

The chain is built from TRBV7-9 and TRBJ2-7; the D gene is possibly TRBD1 (5 bases). The CDR3 runs 13 residues. Germline V gives CDR1 SEHNR, CDR2 FQNEAQ (reference sequence). V lost 5 bases to trimming and J lost 2 bases, with 10 bases between them. The CDR3 here is CASSPDNAYEQYF. The CDR3 coding sequence is TGTGCCAGCAGCCCGGACAACGCCTACGAGCAGTACTTC.

V is TRBV5-1 and J is TRBJ2-7, with 12 bases matching TRBD2. With 4 bases clipped from V and 0 bases from J, the junction kept 2 bases outside the gene matches. CDR1 and CDR2 (germline): SGHRS, YFSETQ. There are 15 residues in the CDR3. CDR3 sequence reads: CASSTTSGSSYEQYF. In DNA, the CDR3 is TGCGCCAGCAGCACGACTAGCGGGAGCTCCTACGAGCAGTACTTC.

Ten or more counts support this clone. In DNA form, the CDR3 reads TGTGCCAGCAGCCCCGGGACAGCGAACACCGGGGAGCTGTTTTTT. It encodes CASSPGTANTGELFF. This chain links TRBV5-5 with TRBJ2-2; 7 bases fit TRBD1. This CDR3 is built from 15 residues. Germline V gene data show CDR1 as SGHKS and CDR2 as YYEKEE (reference sequence). J gave up 0 bases and V 4 bases, and 3 bases lay outside the gene matches.

Many counts were recorded for this clone. The chain joins TRBV30 to TRBJ2-1; D gene ambiguous. The V end was cut by 2 bases, the J end by 6 bases, with 8 bases between. There are 12 residues in the CDR3. Germline V lookup: CDR1 GTSNPN, CDR2 SVGIG (reference sequence). The CDR3, as DNA: TGTGCCTGGAGTCTGGTTAGCAATGAGCAGTTCTTC. The encoded protein is CAWSLVSNEQFF.

The CDR3 sequence: CASSLEDRVGGYTF. As DNA, the CDR3 is TGTGCCAGCAGCTTAGAGGACAGGGTAGGAGGCTACACCTTC. The V gene is TRBV7-8, the J gene TRBJ1-2; 8 bases are shared with TRBD1. The CDR3 spans 14 residues. After removal of 1 base from V and 8 bases from J, the junction contained 6 bases not matched to a gene. CDR1 SGHVS and CDR2 FQNEAQ come from the germline V gene.

As to this clone: No DNA is shown, since the ends of the CDR3 on it are uncertain; the CDR3 is the one TCRdb lists. The J gene is TRBJ1-1, the V gene TRBV7-8; the D call in the table, TRBD1, was not verified against the DNA. Germline-derived CDR1 and CDR2 are SGHVS and FQNEAQ. From its first to its last residue, the CDR3 has 16 amino acids. The chain's CDR3 is CASSFGVGATNTEASF.